These T cell receptor beta chains were read from a single sample in a study of blood T cell repertoires in COVID-19. TCRdb keeps only in-frame clones here, not all; method: immunoSEQ multiplex PCR. The sample holds 50,000 to 65,000 clones; under 80% are singletons and the top ten take roughly 49%. Sequencing used PBMCs or T cells enriched from blood (not recorded which). The receptors shown here come from a woman aged 60 to 75 who had been exposed to COVID-19. Both conserved end residues are part of each CDR3. D genes are given only for firm matches. Where a row states a size, it is once, few, many or the class of an expanded clone; other rows omit it.

>NA|TRBV5-1|TRBJ2-7|NA
CASSLVRADIDEQYF
TGCGCCAGCAGCTTGGTCAGGGCCGATATCGACGAGCAGTACTTC
>NA|TRBV7-2|TRBJ2-7|TRBD2
CASSLVGTSGSSGVYF
TGTGCCAGCAGCTTAGTCGGGACTAGCGGGAGCTCAGGGGTGTACTTC
>once|TRBV30|TRBJ2-5|TRBD2
CAWSVRGLVQETQYF
TGTGCCTGGAGCGTGAGGGGACTAGTCCAAGAGACCCAGTACTTC
>NA|TRBV24-1|TRBJ2-1|NA
CATQGGVASYNEQFF
TGTGCCACCCAAGGGGGGGTCGCCTCCTACAATGAGCAGTTCTTC
>few|TRBV11-2|TRBJ2-2|TRBD1
CASSLTGGTGELFF
TGTGCCAGCAGCTTAACAGGGGGCACCGGGGAGCTGTTTTTT
>NA|TRBV9|TRBJ2-2|TRBD1
CASSARQGAFGELFF
TGTGCCAGCAGCGCCCGACAGGGGGCGTTCGGGGAGCTGTTTTTT
>NA|TRBV29-1|TRBJ1-1|NA
CSVSREGGAGEAFF
TGCAGCGTCTCTCGAGAGGGAGGGGCGGGTGAAGCTTTCTTT
>NA|TRBV9|TRBJ1-2|NA
CASSELQGTNYGYTF
TGTGCCAGCAGCGAACTACAGGGAACAAACTATGGCTACACCTTC
>NA|TRBV4-1|TRBJ2-3|TRBD2
CASSLTGTSVTDTQYF
TGCGCCAGCAGCCTGACCGGGACTAGCGTCACAGATACGCAGTATTTT
>NA|TRBV27|TRBJ1-4|NA
CASSFVQAGELFF
TGTGCCAGCAGTTTTGTTCAAGCAGGGGAACTGTTTTTT
>NA|TRBV28|TRBJ2-7|NA
CASASTVYEQYF
TGTGCCAGCGCCTCGACAGTCTACGAGCAGTACTTC
>NA|TRBV19|TRBJ2-1|TRBD2
CASSIVVAGGPVDEQFF
TGTGCCAGTAGTATAGTGGTAGCGGGAGGGCCGGTGGATGAGCAGTTCTTC
>NA|TRBV11-2|TRBJ2-3|TRBD2
CASSYRLAGGRTDTQYF
TGTGCCAGCAGCTACCGACTAGCGGGGGGGAGGACAGATACGCAGTATTTT
>NA|TRBV5-1|TRBJ1-3|NA
CASSLALGRGIADTIYF
TGCGCCAGCAGCTTGGCCTTAGGGAGGGGAATCGCGGACACCATATATTTT
>many|TRBV28|TRBJ1-2|TRBD1
CASSLTSTGGNGYTF
TGTGCCAGCAGTTTAACTTCTACAGGGGGTAATGGCTACACCTTC
>once|TRBV5-1|TRBJ1-2|NA
CASSDTREVIYGYTF
TGCGCCAGCAGCGATACAAGGGAGGTGATCTATGGCTACACCTTC
>NA|TRBV5-1|TRBJ2-7|NA
CASSHLGGAYEQYF
TGCGCCAGCAGCCACCTCGGCGGGGCCTACGAGCAGTACTTC
>NA|TRBV30|TRBJ1-4|TRBD1
CAWISTGGSEKLFF
TGTGCCTGGATTTCGACAGGGGGAAGCGAAAAACTGTTTTTT
>once|TRBV29-1|TRBJ2-7|TRBD2
CSVGASGSAGEQYF
TGCAGCGTTGGGGCTAGCGGGAGTGCCGGGGAGCAGTACTTC
>NA|TRBV29-1|TRBJ1-1|NA
CSVTDNTEAFF
TGCAGCGTTACAGATAACACTGAAGCTTTCTTT
>NA|TRBV2|TRBJ1-6|TRBD1
CASSEGRGNSPLHF
TGTGCCAGCAGTGAAGGCAGGGGGAATTCACCCCTCCACTTT
>NA|TRBV5-5|TRBJ2-2|TRBD1
CASSYNLGQITGELFF
TGTGCCAGCAGCTATAATTTGGGACAGATCACCGGGGAGCTGTTTTTT
>NA|TRBV2|TRBJ1-2|NA
CASSDITTSNYGYTF
TGTGCCAGCAGTGATATTACGACTTCTAACTATGGCTACACCTTC
>NA|TRBV7-2|TRBJ2-1|NA
CASSLRLGSYNEQFF
TGTGCCAGCAGCTTACGTCTAGGCTCCTACAATGAGCAGTTCTTC
>NA|TRBV28|TRBJ1-5|TRBD1
CASSTPVWDRGLSLHQPQHF
TGTGCCAGCAGTACCCCCGTATGGGACAGGGGGCTCTCCCTTCACCAGCCCCAGCATTTT
>NA|TRBV6-4|TRBJ1-2|NA
CASRSRLDYGYTF
TGTGCCAGCAGGTCCAGGTTAGACTATGGCTACACCTTC
>NA|TRBV5-4|TRBJ2-2|NA
CASEGGGIDTGELFF
TGTGCCAGCGAGGGGGGAGGGATTGACACCGGGGAGCTGTTTTTT
>NA|TRBV27|TRBJ2-7|NA
CASRGGQLPSYEQYF
TGTGCCAGCAGGGGCGGACAGCTCCCCTCCTACGAGCAGTACTTC
>NA|TRBV2|TRBJ1-2|TRBD1
CASSNRQGVSYGYTF
TGTGCCAGCAGTAACCGACAGGGAGTATCTTATGGCTACACCTTC
>NA|TRBV7-3|TRBJ1-3|NA
CASSLGNSGNTIYF
TGTGCCAGCAGCTTAGGCAACTCTGGAAACACCATATATTTT
>once|TRBV9|TRBJ1-2|TRBD1
CASSVGQGGSSGYTF
TGTGCCAGCAGCGTAGGTCAAGGGGGCTCGAGTGGCTACACCTTC
>few|TRBV27|TRBJ1-1|TRBD1
CASSLSGQGKFGAFF
TGTGCCAGCAGTTTATCGGGACAGGGGAAGTTCGGAGCTTTCTTT
>once|TRBV28|TRBJ1-2|NA
CASSPPGGAQGYGYTF
TGTGCCAGCTCCCCTCCGGGGGGGGCGCAGGGCTATGGCTACACCTTC
>NA|TRBV10-2|TRBJ1-6|TRBD1
CASSEGGGQGSSYNSPLHF
TGCGCCAGCAGTGAGGGCGGGGGACAGGGGAGCTCCTATAATTCACCCCTCCACTTT
>NA|TRBV7-9|TRBJ2-6|TRBD1
CASNARDRFSGANVLTF
TGTGCCAGCAACGCCAGGGACAGGTTTTCTGGGGCCAACGTCCTGACTTTC
>once|TRBV5-4|TRBJ1-1|TRBD1
CASSGDRGLNTEAFF
TGTGCCAGCAGCGGTGACAGGGGGCTTAACACTGAAGCTTTCTTT
>NA|TRBV4-1|TRBJ1-1|NA
CASRGPLRGTEAFF
TGCGCCAGCAGGGGTCCCCTCAGGGGCACTGAAGCTTTCTTT
>NA|TRBV2|TRBJ1-5|NA
CASSPDSYSNQPQHF
TGTGCCAGCAGCCCAGACAGTTATAGCAATCAGCCCCAGCATTTT
>NA|TRBV10-3|TRBJ2-3|TRBD1
CAVTGGAPDTQYF
TGTGCCGTGACAGGGGGCGCCCCAGATACGCAGTATTTT
>NA|TRBV6-5|TRBJ1-2|NA
CASSRGTGRGYGYTF
TGTGCCAGCAGTAGGGGGACGGGACGGGGCTATGGCTACACCTTC
>NA|TRBV12-3/TRBV12-4|TRBJ1-1|NA
CASKFGALSEAFF
TGTGCCAGCAAGTTTGGGGCGCTGTCTGAAGCTTTCTTT
>NA|TRBV27|TRBJ2-1|NA
CASSLGTSWFRSYNEQFF
TGTGCCAGCAGTTTAGGTACTAGCTGGTTTCGCTCCTACAATGAGCAGTTCTTC
>NA|TRBV24-1|TRBJ1-5|NA
CATSGGGRDQPQHF
TGTGCCACCAGCGGCGGGGGCAGGGACCAGCCCCAGCATTTT
>NA|TRBV30|TRBJ2-7|TRBD1
CAGDRGSYEQYF
TGTGCCGGGGACAGGGGTTCCTACGAGCAGTACTTC
>NA|TRBV5-4|TRBJ2-7|TRBD1
CASSLEGAGGVGYEQYF
TGTGCCAGCAGCTTGGAGGGGGCAGGGGGCGTTGGGTACGAGCAGTACTTC
>NA|TRBV30|TRBJ1-1|NA
CAWSSLTPRGTEAFF
TGTGCCTGGAGTTCCTTGACTCCCCGAGGGACTGAAGCTTTCTTT
>NA|TRBV19|TRBJ1-1|TRBD1
CASSPGGAGTEAFF
TGTGCCAGTAGTCCAGGGGGCGCAGGGACTGAAGCTTTCTTT
>NA|TRBV4-2|TRBJ1-1|NA
CASSQGRTGSLSTEAFF
TGTGCCAGCAGCCAAGGTCGAACAGGGAGTTTGAGCACTGAAGCTTTCTTT
>once|TRBV4-1|TRBJ1-5|TRBD1
CASSPDREPYSNQPQHF
TGCGCCAGCAGCCCGGACAGGGAGCCATATAGCAATCAGCCCCAGCATTTT
>NA|TRBV11-2|TRBJ1-1|NA
CASRLKANTEAFF
TGTGCCAGCAGATTGAAAGCAAACACTGAAGCTTTCTTT
>few|TRBV29-1|TRBJ2-3|NA
CSVVVTTDTQYF
TGCAGCGTTGTAGTTACCACAGATACGCAGTATTTT
>NA|TRBV27|TRBJ2-6|NA
CASSAAGANVLTF
TGTGCCAGCTCTGCGGCTGGGGCCAACGTCCTGACTTTC